This passage covers 21 T cell receptor beta chains from one sample sequenced in a study of human T cells and chemical hapten exposure. Individual cDNA molecules each carried unique molecular identifiers attached by the library. TCRdb re-called the reads through MiXCR, storing one row per CDR3 protein. The sample carries about 120,000 distinct CDR3 sequences, about 7.7% recorded once. Total RNA extraction was carried out from unfractionated whole blood. Sequenced: whole blood. These receptors came from a human donor in good health. Some clones in this sample may be carry-over from other donors' samples.

The chain carries TRBV6-5 and TRBJ1-4; the D is unclear. Trimming pared 6 bases from V and 8 bases from J, leaving 13 bases between. The CDR3 runs 13 residues. Germline V CDR1 and CDR2: MNHEY, SVGAGI. CDR3 coding DNA: TGTGCCAGCAGCTTATCGAGAGGGGAAAAACTGTTTTTT. Translation: CASSLSRGEKLFF.

This clonotype came up a few times. CDR3 protein: CASSDGRTESPIVPQETQYF. CDR3 sequence (DNA): TGTGCCAGCAGCGATGGTCGGACAGAATCCCCCATCGTGCCCCAAGAGACCCAGTACTTC. V usage is TRBV2 and J usage is TRBJ2-5; possible D gene TRBD1, 6 bases. CDR1 and CDR2 from the germline V gene are SNHLY and FYNNEI. The germline V and J ends were trimmed by 6 bases and 1 base, with 30 bases remaining between them. The CDR3 runs to 20 residues.

This clonotype was seen ten or more times. The chain combines TRBV27 with TRBJ1-5, with D uncertain. The CDR3 runs to 16 residues. The V end was cut by 2 bases, the J end by 0 bases, with 11 bases between. Germline-derived CDR1 and CDR2 are MNHEY and SMNVEV (reference sequence). The CDR3 sequence is CASSLDGVDSNQPQHF. CDR3 nucleotides: TGTGCCAGCAGTTTAGACGGTGTCGATAGCAATCAGCCCCAGCATTTT.

The sample holds many counts of this clonotype. This chain connects TRBV10-3 to TRBJ1-3, with a possible D match to TRBD1 (6 bases). The CDR3 contains 13 residues. V was trimmed by 6 bases and J by 3 bases, leaving 9 bases between them. Looked up from germline, CDR1 is ENHRY and CDR2 is SYGVKD. As DNA, the CDR3 is TGTGCCATCAGGGACAGAATTGGAAACACCATATATTTT. The encoded protein is CAIRDRIGNTIYF.

This clonotype was found many times. This chain connects TRBV7-9 to TRBJ1-1; D may be TRBD1 (5 bases). V gave up 6 bases and J gave up 9 bases, with 8 bases separating them. CDR1 is SEHNR and CDR2 is FQNEAQ in the germline V gene (reference sequence). The CDR3 has 10 residues. CDR3 sequence: CASREDKAFF. The CDR3 nucleotides read TGTGCCAGCAGGGAGGACAAAGCTTTCTTT.

CDR3 sequence reads: CASSQHSGRETQYF. In nucleotides, the CDR3 is TGCGCCAGCAGCCAACATAGCGGGAGAGAGACCCAGTACTTC. The V call is TRBV4-1, the J call TRBJ2-5; 9 bases are a match to TRBD2. Per the germline V gene, CDR1 is MGHRA and CDR2 is YSYEKL. This CDR3 is 14 amino acids long. V shed 2 bases, J shed 4 bases, and the junction held 2 bases outside the gene matches.

This clonotype was picked up a small number of times. The chain employs TRBV7-2 and TRBJ1-5, with D possibly matching TRBD1 (5 bases). The CDR3 spans 12 residues. Trimming pared 5 bases from V and 5 bases from J, leaving 7 bases between. Germline assignment: CDR1 SGHTA and CDR2 FQGNSA. The CDR3 loop reads CASSQGDQPQHF. The DNA for the CDR3 is TGTGCCAGCAGCCAAGGGGATCAGCCCCAGCATTTT.

The genes are TRBV9 and TRBJ1-6; tentative D call: TRBD1 (5 bases). CDR1 SGDLS and CDR2 YYNGEE come from the germline V gene. CDR3 length: 15 amino acids. V lost 0 bases and J lost 10, with 14 bases in between. CDR3 bases: TGTGCCAGCAGCGTAGGGGGACGGGTTGAATCACCCCTCCACTTT. Translating gives CASSVGGRVESPLHF. Filled out from reference TRBV9 and TRBJ1-6, the complete variable domain reads DSGVTQTPKHLITATGQRVTLRCSPRSGDLSVYWYQQSLDQGLQFLIQYYNGEERAKGNILERFSAQQFPDLHSELNLSSLELGDSALYFCASSVGGRVESPLHFGNGTRLTVT.

This clonotype has a handful of counts. The rearrangement links TRBV3-1 to TRBJ2-1, with 13 positions matching TRBD2. CDR3 length: 17 amino acids. Germline V gene data show CDR1 as LGHDT and CDR2 as YNNKEL (reference sequence). Trimming at V came to 3 bases and at J to 6 bases, leaving 8 bases not matched to a gene. For the CDR3, the DNA is TGTGCCAGCAGCCAGAATGTGGGACTAGCGGGATTCAATGAGCAGTTCTTC. Encoded protein: CASSQNVGLAGFNEQFF.

This chain uses TRBV11-2 with TRBJ2-1, with 10 nucleotides matching TRBD1. This CDR3 comprises 12 residues. V shed 4 bases and J 12 bases; nucleotides not matched to a gene: 3. In germline, CDR1 is SGHAT, CDR2 FQNNGV. The CDR3 DNA is TGTGCCAGCAGCTCTAGGACAGGGGGGCAGTTCTTC. Translated: CASSSRTGGQFF.

In its sample, this clonotype was seen a few times. The gene calls are TRBV5-6 and TRBJ2-7, with no clear D. Trimming stripped 4 bases from V and 2 bases from J, with 4 bases between. CDR3 length: 11 amino acids. Germline V gene sequence: CDR1 SGHDT, CDR2 YYEEEE. The CDR3 DNA reads TGTGCCAGCAGCGATACCTACGAGCAGTACTTC. Its protein product is CASSDTYEQYF. Full variable domain (outside the CDR3, taken from reference TRBV5-6 and TRBJ2-7): DAGVTQSPTHLIKTRGQQVTLRCSPKSGHDTVSWYQQALGQGPQFIFQYYEEEERQRGNFPDRFSGHQFPNYSSELNVNALLLGDSALYLCASSDTYEQYFGPGTRLTVT.

This clonotype showed up many times. V gene TRBV6-2 or TRBV6-3 combines with J gene TRBJ1-5, with TRBD1 as a possible D gene (6 bases). In germline, CDR1 is MNHEY, CDR2 SVGEGT. The CDR3 has 15 amino acids. V was cut by 8 bases and J by 0 bases, with 14 bases left in between. The CDR3 bases are TGTGCCAGCGGTCAACCGACAGGTAGCAATCAGCCCCAGCATTTT. As protein: CASGQPTGSNQPQHF.

This clonotype was counted only a few times. The chain links TRBV3-1 to TRBJ1-1; perhaps TRBD1 as D (6 bases). Germline loops: CDR1 LGHDT, CDR2 YNNKEL (reference sequence). The CDR3 covers 15 residues. V gave up 0 bases and J gave up 5 bases, with 13 bases separating them. Written as DNA, the CDR3 is TGTGCCAGCAGCCAAGAGGCCAGGGGACGGACTGAAGCTTTCTTT. Protein product: CASSQEARGRTEAFF.

This clonotype was seen ten or more times. The chain joins TRBV7-9 to TRBJ2-3; 7 bases are a match to TRBD1. CDR1 is SEHNR, CDR2 FQNEAQ, per germline (reference sequence). The CDR3 consists of 15 residues. J gave up 4 bases and V 5 bases, and 9 bases lay outside the gene matches. The CDR3 reads CASSPRQGHPDTQYF. The CDR3 DNA sequence: TGTGCCAGCAGCCCTAGACAGGGTCATCCAGATACGCAGTATTTT. The full variable domain, its missing parts supplied by reference TRBV7-9 and TRBJ2-3, is DTGVSQNPRHKITKRGQNVTFRCDPISEHNRLYWYRQTLGQGPEFLTYFQNEAQLEKSRLLSDRFSAERPKGSFSTLEIQRTEQGDSAMYLCASSPRQGHPDTQYFGPGTRLTVL.

A few counts support this clonotype. This rearrangement joins TRBV7-4 to TRBJ2-7; 7 bases align to TRBD2. This CDR3 comprises 17 residues. The V segment lost 4 bases and the J segment 5 bases; nucleotides outside the gene matches: 17. The germline V gene encodes CDR1 SGHVT and CDR2 SQSDAQ. The CDR3 coding sequence is TGTGCCAGCAGCTCTTACGTACTTGGGACTACTGGTGACGAGCAGTACTTC. It encodes CASSSYVLGTTGDEQYF. Based on the CDR3 plus reference TRBV7-4 and TRBJ2-7, the full variable domain is GAGVSQSPRYKVAKRGRDVALRCDSISGHVTLYWYRQTLGQGSEVLTYSQSDAQRDKSGRPSGRFSAERPERSVSTLKIQRTEQGDSAVYLCASSSYVLGTTGDEQYFGPGTRLTVT.

This clonotype was counted a few times. The rearrangement links TRBV20-1 to TRBJ2-2; 14 bases fit TRBD2. With V trimmed by 6 bases and J by 7 bases, 10 bases remained unmatched. CDR3 size: 16 residues. The V gene's germline CDR1 is DFQATT and CDR2 SNEGSKA (reference sequence). Written as DNA, the CDR3 is TGCAGTGCCGCGACTAGCGGGAGGGCCAGGGGCGGGGAGCTGTTTTTT. Amino acid sequence: CSAATSGRARGGELFF.

The chain recombines TRBV5-1 with TRBJ2-7, with 7 bases that match TRBD1. CDR1 is SGHRS and CDR2 is YFSETQ in the germline V gene. With 4 bases clipped from V and 7 bases from J, the junction kept 11 bases outside the gene matches. The CDR3 is 14 amino acids. The CDR3 nucleotides read TGCGCCAGCAGCGCAGGACAGGCCCTCGGGGAGCAGTACTTC. It is translated as CASSAGQALGEQYF.

In this sample, this clonotype turned up many times. This rearrangement joins TRBV5-4 to TRBJ2-1; TRBD2 agrees at 9 bases. Germline assignment: CDR1 SGHNT and CDR2 YYREEE (reference sequence). The V gene end was trimmed by 1 base and the J gene end by 1 base; junction bases not matched to a gene: 6. The CDR3 has 17 amino acids. The CDR3 spells CASSLMALAGSYNEQFF. CDR3 bases: TGTGCCAGCAGCTTGATGGCCCTAGCGGGATCCTACAATGAGCAGTTCTTC. Using reference TRBV5-4 and TRBJ2-1 for the parts outside the CDR3, the full variable domain is ETGVTQSPTHLIKTRGQQVTLRCSSQSGHNTVSWYQQALGQGPQFIFQYYREEENGRGNFPPRFSGLQFPNYSSELNVNALELDDSALYLCASSLMALAGSYNEQFFGPGTRLTVL.

The V call is TRBV12-3 or TRBV12-4, the J call TRBJ1-5, with 11 bases aligning to TRBD1. The CDR3 extends over 16 amino acids. Unmatched junction bases numbered 9, after V lost 6 bases and J lost 5 bases. CDR3 coding DNA: TGTGCCAGCAGCCCCGGGGGACAGGGGGGGGATCAGCCCCAGCATTTT. Its protein is CASSPGGQGGDQPQHF.

The chain is built from TRBV6-2 or TRBV6-3 and TRBJ1-1, with D perhaps TRBD1 (5 bases). The V gene's germline CDR1 is MNHEY and CDR2 SVGEGT. Trimming took 2 bases from V and 7 from J, leaving 8 bases between them. The CDR3 covers 12 residues. CDR3 bases: TGTGCCAGCAGTTACAGGGGCGGTGAAGCTTTCTTT. It translates to CASSYRGGEAFF.

V gene TRBV6-5 combines with J gene TRBJ2-1, with a weak D call TRBD2 (5 bases). The CDR3 has 17 residues. Between the trimmed V and J ends, which lost 0 bases and 2 bases, there was a span of 14 bases. Germline V gene data show CDR1 as MNHEY and CDR2 as SVGAGI. The CDR3 is CASSYSRGLSPYNEQFF. DNA for the CDR3: TGTGCCAGCAGTTACTCGAGAGGGCTTAGTCCCTACAATGAGCAGTTCTTC.